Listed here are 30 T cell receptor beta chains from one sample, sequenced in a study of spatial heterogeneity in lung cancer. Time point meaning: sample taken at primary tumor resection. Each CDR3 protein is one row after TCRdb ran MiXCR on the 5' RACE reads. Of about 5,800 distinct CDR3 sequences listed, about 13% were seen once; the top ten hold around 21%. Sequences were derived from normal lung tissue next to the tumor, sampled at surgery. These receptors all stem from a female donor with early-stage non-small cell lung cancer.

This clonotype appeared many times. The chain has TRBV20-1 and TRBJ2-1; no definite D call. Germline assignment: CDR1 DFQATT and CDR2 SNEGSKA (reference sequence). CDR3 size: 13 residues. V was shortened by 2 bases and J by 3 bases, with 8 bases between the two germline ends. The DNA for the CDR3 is TGCAGTGCTAGACCGGTCGACTACAATGAGCAGTTCTTC. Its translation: CSARPVDYNEQFF.

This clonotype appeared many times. The CDR3 region is CASSSGTSGGDTQYF. The DNA for the CDR3 is TGCGCCAGCAGCTCGGGGACTAGCGGAGGAGATACGCAGTATTTT. The chain has TRBV5-1 and TRBJ2-3, with 11 bases identical to TRBD2. The germline gives CDR1 SGHRS, CDR2 YFSETQ. The V gene end was trimmed by 3 bases and the J gene end by 5 bases; junction bases not matched to a gene: 5. CDR3 length: 15 amino acids.

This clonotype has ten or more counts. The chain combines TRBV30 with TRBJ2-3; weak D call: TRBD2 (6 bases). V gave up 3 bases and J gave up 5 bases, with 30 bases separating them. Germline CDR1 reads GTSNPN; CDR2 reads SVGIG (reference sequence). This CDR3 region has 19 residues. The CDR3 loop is CAWRPLPGVGRQIGDTQYF. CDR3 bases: TGTGCCTGGAGACCCCTGCCGGGGGTGGGTCGTCAGATAGGAGATACGCAGTATTTT.

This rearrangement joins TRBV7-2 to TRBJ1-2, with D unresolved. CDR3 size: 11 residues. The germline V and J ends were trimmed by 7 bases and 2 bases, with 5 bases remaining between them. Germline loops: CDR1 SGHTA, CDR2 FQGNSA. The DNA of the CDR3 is TGTGCCAGCATGATCAACTATGGCTACACCTTC. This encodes CASMINYGYTF. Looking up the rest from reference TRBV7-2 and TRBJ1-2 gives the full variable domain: GAGVSQSPSNKVTEKGKDVELRCDPISGHTALYWYRQSLGQGLEFLIYFQGNSAPDKSGLPSDRFSAERTGGSVSTLTIQRTQQEDSAVYLCASMINYGYTFGSGTRLTVV.

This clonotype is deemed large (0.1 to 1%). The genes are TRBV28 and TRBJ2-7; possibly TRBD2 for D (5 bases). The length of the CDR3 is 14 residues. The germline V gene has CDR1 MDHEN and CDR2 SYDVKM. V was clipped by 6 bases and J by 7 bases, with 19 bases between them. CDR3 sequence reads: CASSRASPLGEQYV. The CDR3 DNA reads TGTGCCAGCAGCCGAGCTAGCCCTTTAGGGGAGCAGTACGTC.

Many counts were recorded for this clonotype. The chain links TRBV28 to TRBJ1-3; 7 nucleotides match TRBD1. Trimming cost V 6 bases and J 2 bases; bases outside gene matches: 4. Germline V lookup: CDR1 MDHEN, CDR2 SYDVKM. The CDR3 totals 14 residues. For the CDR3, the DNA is TGTGCCAGCAGAACCGGACAGGCTGGAAACACCATATATTTT. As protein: CASRTGQAGNTIYF.

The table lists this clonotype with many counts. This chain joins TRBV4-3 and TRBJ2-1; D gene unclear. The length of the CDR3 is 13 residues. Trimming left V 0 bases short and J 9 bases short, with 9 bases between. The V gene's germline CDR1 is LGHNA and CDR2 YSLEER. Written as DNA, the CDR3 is TGCGCCAGCAGCCAAGACCGAATGGGTGAGCAGTTCTTC. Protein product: CASSQDRMGEQFF.

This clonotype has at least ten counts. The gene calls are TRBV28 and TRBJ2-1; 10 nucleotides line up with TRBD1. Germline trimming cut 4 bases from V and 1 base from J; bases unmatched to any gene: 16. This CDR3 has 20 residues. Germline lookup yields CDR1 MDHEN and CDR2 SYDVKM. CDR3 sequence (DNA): TGTGCCAGCAGTTCACTACTACATTACCGGGACAGGGGTTCCTACAATGAGCAGTTCTTC. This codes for CASSSLLHYRDRGSYNEQFF.

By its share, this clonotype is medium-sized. CDR3 amino acids: CSAVTGGRTEAFF. The CDR3 DNA follows: TGCAGTGCGGTGACAGGGGGCCGTACTGAAGCTTTCTTT. The genes are TRBV20-1 and TRBJ1-1, with 10 bases matching TRBD1. With V trimmed by 6 bases and J by 5 bases, 6 bases remained unmatched. There are 13 residues in the CDR3. CDR1 is DFQATT and CDR2 is SNEGSKA in the germline V gene (reference sequence).

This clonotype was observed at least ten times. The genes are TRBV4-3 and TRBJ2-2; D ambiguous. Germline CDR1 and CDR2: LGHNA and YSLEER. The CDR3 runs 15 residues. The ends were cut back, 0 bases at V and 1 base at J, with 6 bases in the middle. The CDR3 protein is CASSQDSRNTGELFF. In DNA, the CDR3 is TGCGCCAGCAGCCAAGATTCCAGGAACACCGGGGAGCTGTTTTTT.

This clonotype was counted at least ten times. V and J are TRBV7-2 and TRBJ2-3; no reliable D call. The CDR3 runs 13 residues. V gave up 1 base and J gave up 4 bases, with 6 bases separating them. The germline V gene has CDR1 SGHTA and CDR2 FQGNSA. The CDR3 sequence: CASSLGRPDTQYF. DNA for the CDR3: TGTGCCAGCAGCTTAGGTCGGCCAGATACGCAGTATTTT. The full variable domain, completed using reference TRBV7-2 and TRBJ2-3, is GAGVSQSPSNKVTEKGKDVELRCDPISGHTALYWYRQSLGQGLEFLIYFQGNSAPDKSGLPSDRFSAERTGGSVSTLTIQRTQQEDSAVYLCASSLGRPDTQYFGPGTRLTVL.

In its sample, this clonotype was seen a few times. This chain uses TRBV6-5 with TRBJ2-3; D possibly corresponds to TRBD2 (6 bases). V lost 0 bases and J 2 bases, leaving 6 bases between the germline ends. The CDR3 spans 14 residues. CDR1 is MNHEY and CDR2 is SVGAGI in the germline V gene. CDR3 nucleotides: TGTGCCAGCAGTTACTCGGACTACACAGATACGCAGTATTTT. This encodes CASSYSDYTDTQYF.

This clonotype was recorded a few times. CDR3 protein: CASSQQGRLATDTQYF. As DNA, the CDR3 is TGTGCCAGCAGCCAACAAGGTCGGCTAGCCACAGATACGCAGTATTTT. The chain employs TRBV4-2 and TRBJ2-3; TRBD2 might be the D (5 bases). The germline CDR1 and CDR2 sequences are LGHNA and YNFKEQ. CDR3 length equals 16 residues. V lost 2 bases to trimming and J lost 2 bases, with 14 bases between them.

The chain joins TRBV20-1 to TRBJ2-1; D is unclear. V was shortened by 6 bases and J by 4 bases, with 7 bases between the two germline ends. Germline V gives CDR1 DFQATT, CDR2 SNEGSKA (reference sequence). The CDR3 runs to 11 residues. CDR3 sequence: CSAPLYNEQFF. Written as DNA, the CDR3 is TGCAGTGCCCCCTTATACAATGAGCAGTTCTTC.

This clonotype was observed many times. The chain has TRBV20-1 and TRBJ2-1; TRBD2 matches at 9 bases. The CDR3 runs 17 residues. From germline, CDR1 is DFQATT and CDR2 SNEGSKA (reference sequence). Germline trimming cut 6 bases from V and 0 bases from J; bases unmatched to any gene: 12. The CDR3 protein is CSAPRASGEISYNEQFF. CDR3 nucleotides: TGCAGTGCCCCCCGGGCTAGCGGGGAAATCTCCTACAATGAGCAGTTCTTC.

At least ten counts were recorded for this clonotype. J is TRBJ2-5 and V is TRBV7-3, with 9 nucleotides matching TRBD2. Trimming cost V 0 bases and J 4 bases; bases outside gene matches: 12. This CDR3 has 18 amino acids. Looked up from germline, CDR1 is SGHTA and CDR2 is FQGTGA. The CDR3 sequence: CASSLTGDGLAGLETQYF. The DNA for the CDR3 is TGTGCCAGCAGCTTAACTGGGGATGGCCTAGCGGGACTAGAGACCCAGTACTTC.

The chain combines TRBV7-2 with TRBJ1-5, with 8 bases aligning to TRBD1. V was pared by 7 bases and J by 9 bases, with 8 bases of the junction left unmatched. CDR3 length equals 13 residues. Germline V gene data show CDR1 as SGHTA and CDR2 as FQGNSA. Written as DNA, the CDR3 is TGTGCCAGCACCGAGGACAGGGTAGGGCCCCAGCATTTT. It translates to CASTEDRVGPQHF.

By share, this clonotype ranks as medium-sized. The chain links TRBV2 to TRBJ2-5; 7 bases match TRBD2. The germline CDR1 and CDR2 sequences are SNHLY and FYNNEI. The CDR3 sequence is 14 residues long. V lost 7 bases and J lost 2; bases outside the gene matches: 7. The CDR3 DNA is TGTGCCAGCAATGGGGGGGGGAGACAAGAGACCCAGTACTTC. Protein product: CASNGGGRQETQYF. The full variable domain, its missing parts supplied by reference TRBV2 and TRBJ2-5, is EPEVTQTPSHQVTQMGQEVILRCVPISNHLYFYWYRQILGQKVEFLVSFYNNEISEKSEIFDDQFSVERPDGSNFTLKIRSTKLEDSAMYFCASNGGGRQETQYFGPGTRLLVL.

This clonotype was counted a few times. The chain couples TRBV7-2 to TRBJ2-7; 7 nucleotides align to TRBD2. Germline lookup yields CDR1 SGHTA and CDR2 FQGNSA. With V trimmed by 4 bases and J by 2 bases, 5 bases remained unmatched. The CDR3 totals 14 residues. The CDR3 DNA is TGTGCCAGCAGCTCCTTAGCGGGCACCTACGAGCAGTACTTC. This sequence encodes CASSSLAGTYEQYF. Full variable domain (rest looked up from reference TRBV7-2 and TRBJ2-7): GAGVSQSPSNKVTEKGKDVELRCDPISGHTALYWYRQSLGQGLEFLIYFQGNSAPDKSGLPSDRFSAERTGGSVSTLTIQRTQQEDSAVYLCASSSLAGTYEQYFGPGTRLTVT.

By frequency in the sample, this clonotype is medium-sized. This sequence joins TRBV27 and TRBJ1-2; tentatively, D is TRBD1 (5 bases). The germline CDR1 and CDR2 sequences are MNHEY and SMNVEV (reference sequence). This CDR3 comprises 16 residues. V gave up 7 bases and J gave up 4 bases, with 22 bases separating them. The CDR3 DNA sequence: TGTGCCAGCACTGCCGGTGCCAGGGACGGGGGCTATGGCTACACCTTC. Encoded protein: CASTAGARDGGYGYTF.

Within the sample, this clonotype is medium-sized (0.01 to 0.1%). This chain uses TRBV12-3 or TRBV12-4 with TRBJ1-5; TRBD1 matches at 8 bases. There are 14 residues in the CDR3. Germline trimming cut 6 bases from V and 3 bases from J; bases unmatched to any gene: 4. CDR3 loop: CASREGQVNQPQHF. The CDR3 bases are TGTGCCAGCAGGGAGGGACAGGTCAATCAGCCCCAGCATTTT.

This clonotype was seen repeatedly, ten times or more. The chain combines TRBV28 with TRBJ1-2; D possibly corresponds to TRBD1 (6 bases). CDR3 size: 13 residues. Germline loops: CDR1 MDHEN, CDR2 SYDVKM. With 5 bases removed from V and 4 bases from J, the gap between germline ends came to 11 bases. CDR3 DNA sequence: TGTGCCAGCAGTCAACAGGGCACCTATGGCTACACCTTC. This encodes CASSQQGTYGYTF.

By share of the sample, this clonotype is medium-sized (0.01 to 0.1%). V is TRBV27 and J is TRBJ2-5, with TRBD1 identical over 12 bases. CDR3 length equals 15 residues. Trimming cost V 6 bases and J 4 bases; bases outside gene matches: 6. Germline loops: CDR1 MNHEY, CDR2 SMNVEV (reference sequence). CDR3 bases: TGTGCCAGCAGGGGACAGGGGGCGCGAGGAGAGACCCAGTACTTC. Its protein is CASRGQGARGETQYF.

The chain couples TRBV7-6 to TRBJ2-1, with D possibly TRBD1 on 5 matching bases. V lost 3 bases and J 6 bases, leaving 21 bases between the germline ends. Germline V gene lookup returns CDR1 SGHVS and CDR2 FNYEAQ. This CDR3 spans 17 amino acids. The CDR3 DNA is TGTGCCAGCAGCTTCAGGGTATTCGGAAGAATACGCAATGAGCAGTTCTTC. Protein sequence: CASSFRVFGRIRNEQFF.

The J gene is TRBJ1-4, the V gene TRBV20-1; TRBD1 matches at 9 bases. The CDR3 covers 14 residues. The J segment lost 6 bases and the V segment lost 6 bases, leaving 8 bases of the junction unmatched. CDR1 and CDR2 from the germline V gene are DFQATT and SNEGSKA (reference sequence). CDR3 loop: CSASYGTGYEKLFF. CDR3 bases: TGCAGTGCAAGTTACGGGACAGGGTATGAAAAACTGTTTTTT.

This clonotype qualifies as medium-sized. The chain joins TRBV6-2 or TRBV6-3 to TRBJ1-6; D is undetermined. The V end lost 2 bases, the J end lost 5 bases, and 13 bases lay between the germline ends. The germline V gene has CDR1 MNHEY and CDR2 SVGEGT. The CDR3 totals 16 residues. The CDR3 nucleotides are TGTGCCAGCAGTTACCCCCCCCGGCGGAATAATTCACCCCTCCACTTT. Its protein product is CASSYPPRRNNSPLHF.

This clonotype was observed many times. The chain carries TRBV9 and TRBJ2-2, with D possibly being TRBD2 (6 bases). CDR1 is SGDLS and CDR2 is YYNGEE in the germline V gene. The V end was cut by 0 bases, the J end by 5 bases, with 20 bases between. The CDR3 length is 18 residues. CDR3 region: CASSVEGRGSFMTGELFF. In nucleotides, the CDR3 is TGTGCCAGCAGCGTAGAGGGGCGGGGTTCCTTCATGACCGGGGAGCTGTTTTTT.

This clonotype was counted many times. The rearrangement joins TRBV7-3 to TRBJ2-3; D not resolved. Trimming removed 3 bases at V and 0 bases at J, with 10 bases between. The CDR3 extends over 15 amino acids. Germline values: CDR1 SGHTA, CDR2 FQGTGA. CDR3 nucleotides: TGTGCCAGCAGCTTGAATGGGCCCAGCACAGATACGCAGTATTTT. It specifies CASSLNGPSTDTQYF.

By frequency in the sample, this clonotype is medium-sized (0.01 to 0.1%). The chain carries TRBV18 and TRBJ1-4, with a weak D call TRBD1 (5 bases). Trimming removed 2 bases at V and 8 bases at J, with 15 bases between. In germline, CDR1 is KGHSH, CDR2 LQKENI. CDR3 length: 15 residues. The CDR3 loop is CASSPNPEYREKLFF. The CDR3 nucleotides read TGTGCCAGCTCACCAAACCCAGAGTACAGGGAAAAACTGTTTTTT.

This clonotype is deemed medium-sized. In DNA, the CDR3 is TGTGCCAGCTCACCACCGGGACGAAACATTCAGTACTTC. This encodes CASSPPGRNIQYF. The chain recombines TRBV18 with TRBJ2-4; D might be TRBD1 or TRBD2, each matching 5 bases. The CDR3 is made up of 13 amino acids. Trimming cost V 0 bases and J 6 bases, with 6 bases left between them. Germline loops: CDR1 KGHSH, CDR2 LQKENI. The entire variable domain, with the rest obtained from reference TRBV18 and TRBJ2-4, is as follows: NAGVMQNPRHLVRRRGQEARLRCSPMKGHSHVYWYRQLPEEGLKFMVYLQKENIIDESGMPKERFSAEFPKEGPSILRIQQVVRGDSAAYFCASSPPGRNIQYFGAGTRLSVL.